This is a list of T cell receptor beta chains from one sample in a study of blood T cell repertoires in COVID-19. The repertoire was sequenced with immunoSEQ multiplex PCR; TCRdb's copy has only in-frame clones and lacks some. The profile covers about 160,000 clones, with approximately 85% appearing a single time and 0.8% to 1.2% taken by the ten largest. Sequencing input: peripheral blood. The receptor source for this set is a man aged 35 to 55 with acute or convalescent COVID-19. Each CDR3 is given with its conserved first and last residue. The D gene is left open where the match is weak. Where a row states a size, it is once, few, many or the class of an expanded clone; other rows omit it.

TRBV5-7	-	-	TRBJ2-7	CASSLVQRIPYEQYF	TGTGCCAGCAGCTTGGTCCAGCGGATCCCTTACGAGCAGTACTTC
TRBV11-3	-	few	TRBJ2-2	CASSLRQHTGELFF	TGTGCCAGCAGCCTCAGACAGCACACCGGGGAGCTGTTTTTT
TRBV29-1	TRBD1	-	TRBJ2-3	CSVDRDLAPDTQYF	TGCAGCGTAGACAGGGATCTGGCACCAGATACGCAGTATTTT
TRBV6-5	-	-	TRBJ2-7	CASRGPLSGEQYF	TGTGCCAGCAGAGGACCCCTCAGCGGCGAGCAGTACTTC
TRBV19	TRBD1	-	TRBJ1-3	CASSASDRRSGNTIYF	TGTGCCAGTAGCGCTTCGGACAGGCGCTCTGGAAACACCATATATTTT
TRBV6-1	-	-	TRBJ1-1	CASSEAGGREAFF	TGTGCCAGCAGTGAAGCGGGTGGGAGGGAGGCTTTCTTT
TRBV10-3	-	-	TRBJ1-2	CAISPGEGYTF	TGTGCCATCAGCCCAGGGGAAGGCTACACCTTC
TRBV20-1	-	-	TRBJ2-7	CSAWGGYEQYF	TGCAGTGCCTGGGGAGGCTACGAGCAGTACTTC
TRBV6-4	-	-	TRBJ2-3	CASSEQGHTDTQYF	TGTGCCAGCAGTGAGCAGGGCCACACAGATACGCAGTATTTT
TRBV5-8	-	-	TRBJ1-5	CASRKSNRDQPQHF	TGTGCCAGCCGCAAGTCCAACAGGGATCAGCCCCAGCATTTT
TRBV27	TRBD1	-	TRBJ2-7	CASSLSQGGREQYF	TGTGCCAGCAGTTTATCACAGGGGGGTCGCGAGCAGTACTTC
TRBV2	TRBD1	-	TRBJ1-4	CASSRTGGGEKLFF	TGTGCCAGCAGCCGGACAGGGGGAGGCGAAAAACTGTTTTTT
TRBV4-1	TRBD2	-	TRBJ2-1	CASSQEGQAGGFPSYNEQFF	TGCGCCAGCAGCCAAGAGGGCCAAGCGGGGGGCTTTCCCTCCTACAATGAGCAGTTCTTC
TRBV5-1	TRBD2	-	TRBJ2-1	CASSLWEGNEQFF	TGCGCCAGCAGCTTGTGGGAGGGTAATGAGCAGTTCTTC
TRBV6-2/TRBV6-3	TRBD2	-	TRBJ2-4	CASSYLETSGELAKNIQYF	TGTGCCAGCAGTTACCTAGAGACTAGCGGGGAACTAGCCAAAAACATTCAGTACTTC
TRBV7-6	TRBD1	-	TRBJ1-4	CASSPRTGFEKLFF	TGTGCCAGCAGCCCCCGGACAGGGTTTGAAAAACTGTTTTTT
TRBV5-4	TRBD1	-	TRBJ1-4	CASSPGQGEKLFF	TGTGCCAGCAGCCCGGGACAGGGGGAAAAACTGTTTTTT
TRBV6-5	TRBD1	-	TRBJ1-2	CASSRSPRDRDGYTF	TGTGCCAGCAGCCGGTCGCCCAGGGACAGGGACGGCTACACCTTC
TRBV2	TRBD1	few	TRBJ1-2	CASRGGTGVNYGYTF	TGTGCCAGCAGAGGCGGGACAGGGGTAAACTATGGCTACACCTTC
TRBV7-8	TRBD1	-	TRBJ1-2	CASSSLPQGAGGYTF	TGTGCCAGCAGCTCCCTTCCACAGGGGGCGGGTGGCTACACCTTC
TRBV30	TRBD1	-	TRBJ1-3	CAWTLQGGSGNTIYF	TGTGCCTGGACTCTACAGGGGGGTTCTGGAAACACCATATATTTT
TRBV2	-	-	TRBJ1-2	CASSLASIVPF	TGTGCCAGCAGCTTAGCCTCGATCGTGCCCTTC
TRBV5-5	TRBD1	once	TRBJ1-2	CASSATTGLGGYTF	TGTGCCAGCAGCGCCACGACAGGGCTGGGAGGCTACACCTTC
TRBV6-1	-	-	TRBJ2-7	CASSEPGLNSYEQYF	TGTGCCAGCAGTGAACCGGGACTGAACTCCTACGAGCAGTACTTC
TRBV7-3	TRBD2	-	TRBJ2-1	CASSLETSGGPLTYNEQFF	TGTGCCAGCAGCTTGGAAACTAGCGGGGGGCCTCTAACCTACAATGAGCAGTTCTTC
TRBV27	TRBD1	-	TRBJ2-2	CASSLRGPSYTGELFF	TGTGCCAGCAGTTTAAGGGGGCCTTCCTACACCGGGGAGCTGTTTTTT
TRBV19	TRBD1	-	TRBJ1-6	CASSSQGPQSPLHF	TGTGCCAGTAGTTCACAGGGGCCACAGTCACCCCTCCACTTT
TRBV7-9	TRBD1	-	TRBJ1-1	CASSADRGVMGGTEAFF	TGTGCCAGCAGCGCGGACAGGGGGGTAATGGGTGGCACTGAAGCTTTCTTT
TRBV19	TRBD1	-	TRBJ2-2	CASTGQGKVLYTGELFF	TGTGCCAGTACAGGACAGGGGAAGGTTTTGTACACCGGGGAGCTGTTTTTT
TRBV18	TRBD1	-	TRBJ1-2	CASSLGQDFYGYTF	TGTGCCAGCTCACTGGGACAGGATTTCTATGGCTACACCTTC
TRBV7-9	-	-	TRBJ2-3	CASSPADTQYF	TGTGCCAGCAGCCCGGCAGATACGCAGTATTTT
TRBV5-8	TRBD1	-	TRBJ1-2	CASSTGQGFPYGYTF	TGTGCCAGCAGCACGGGACAGGGGTTTCCCTATGGCTACACCTTC
TRBV5-5	-	-	TRBJ1-6	CASSDGLNNSPLHF	TGTGCCAGCAGCGACGGACTGAATAATTCACCCCTCCACTTT
TRBV7-9	-	-	TRBJ1-2	CASSLGTYLGGDGYTF	TGTGCCAGCAGCTTAGGGACATACCTCGGGGGTGACGGCTACACCTTC
TRBV28	TRBD2	-	TRBJ2-7	CASSLSGTTLTYEQYF	TGTGCCAGCAGTTTATCAGGGACTACCCTTACCTACGAGCAGTACTTC
TRBV5-4	TRBD1	once	TRBJ1-1	CASSLGTANTEAFF	TGTGCCAGCAGCCTAGGGACAGCGAACACTGAAGCTTTCTTT
TRBV5-1	-	once	TRBJ1-1	CASSTANTEAFF	TGCGCCAGCAGCACAGCGAACACTGAAGCTTTCTTT
TRBV11-2	-	-	TRBJ1-1	CASSPGSGRAFF	TGTGCCAGCAGCCCCGGTAGCGGTCGAGCTTTCTTT
TRBV5-1	-	-	TRBJ2-3	CASTLGARDTDTQYF	TGCGCCAGCACCTTGGGTGCGAGGGACACAGATACGCAGTATTTT
TRBV29-1	-	-	TRBJ2-5	CSVDRAAETQYF	TGCAGCGTTGACAGGGCCGCAGAGACCCAGTACTTC
TRBV5-4	TRBD1	-	TRBJ1-2	CASSFLDRGPGEGYTF	TGTGCCAGCAGTTTTTTGGACAGGGGGCCTGGGGAAGGCTACACCTTC
TRBV4-1	-	-	TRBJ2-7	CASSPRQGPEDEQYF	TGCGCCAGCAGCCCCCGGCAGGGGCCCGAAGACGAGCAGTACTTC
TRBV5-1	-	-	TRBJ1-1	CARLGPGGSYTEAFF	TGCGCCCGCTTGGGCCCGGGGGGGTCGTACACTGAAGCTTTCTTT
TRBV19	TRBD1	-	TRBJ1-3	CASASGTGALSSGNTIYF	TGTGCCAGTGCTTCCGGGACAGGGGCGCTGAGTTCTGGAAACACCATATATTTT
TRBV5-4	TRBD1	once	TRBJ1-1	CASSFGTGGGFSEAFF	TGTGCCAGCAGCTTCGGGACAGGGGGCGGGTTTTCCGAAGCTTTCTTT
TRBV5-6	-	-	TRBJ2-1	CASSVDAGRSYNEQFF	TGTGCCAGCAGTGTTGATGCGGGGAGATCCTACAATGAGCAGTTCTTC
TRBV11-2	TRBD1	-	TRBJ1-6	CASSGTGTENSPLHF	TGTGCCAGCAGCGGAACCGGGACAGAGAATTCACCCCTCCACTTT
TRBV2	-	-	TRBJ2-1	CASRVRTGPYNEQFF	TGTGCCAGCAGAGTCCGGACTGGACCGTACAATGAGCAGTTCTTC
TRBV7-3	TRBD1	-	TRBJ2-2	CASSPRQGDTGELFF	TGTGCCAGCAGCCCCCGACAGGGGGACACCGGGGAGCTGTTTTTT
TRBV5-4	TRBD2	-	TRBJ2-3	CASSLISGGRADTQYF	TGTGCCAGCAGCTTGATTAGCGGGGGGCGGGCAGATACGCAGTATTTT
TRBV6-5	-	-	TRBJ2-3	CASNPGVLGTDTQYF	TGTGCCAGTAACCCCGGGGTATTGGGCACAGATACGCAGTATTTT
TRBV24-1	TRBD2	-	TRBJ2-5	CATSDSGLAGSQETQYF	TGTGCCACCAGTGATTCGGGACTAGCGGGGAGTCAAGAGACCCAGTACTTC
TRBV10-3	-	-	TRBJ1-1	CAISGVGGTEAFF	TGTGCCATCAGTGGGGTCGGGGGGACTGAAGCTTTCTTT
TRBV2	-	-	TRBJ2-7	CAILGAGTQEQYF	TGTGCCATCCTCGGGGCGGGGACTCAAGAGCAGTACTTC
TRBV5-6	-	once	TRBJ1-5	CASSLRGRGRQPQHF	TGTGCCAGCAGCTTAAGGGGGAGGGGGAGGCAGCCCCAGCATTTT
TRBV15	-	-	TRBJ1-5	CATSRVLAYSNQPQHF	TGTGCCACCAGCAGAGTGCTAGCGTATAGCAATCAGCCCCAGCATTTT
TRBV6-2/TRBV6-3	TRBD1	few	TRBJ1-1	CASSYSGQGFEAFF	TGTGCCAGCAGTTACTCGGGACAGGGGTTTGAAGCTTTCTTT
TRBV6-5	-	-	TRBJ2-7	CASGASSYEQYF	TGTGCCAGCGGGGCTAGCTCCTACGAGCAGTACTTC
TRBV15	TRBD1	few	TRBJ1-2	CATSRGQGAGGYTF	TGTGCCACCAGCAGGGGACAGGGGGCGGGAGGCTACACCTTC
TRBV5-6	TRBD1	-	TRBJ1-2	CASSLEGAYGYTF	TGTGCCAGCAGCCTCGAGGGGGCCTATGGCTACACCTTC